These T cell receptor beta chains were read from a single sample in a study of radiotherapy plus CTLA-4 blockade in lung cancer. The repertoire was sequenced with immunoSEQ multiplex PCR; TCRdb's copy has only in-frame clones and lacks some. The repertoire holds some 100,000 clones, with 78% as singletons. Sequencing was performed on peripheral blood, taken from a patient treated with radiotherapy plus ipilimumab. These receptors were taken from a human donor with non-small cell lung cancer who had a partial response to radiotherapy plus ipilimumab. Both conserved end residues are part of each CDR3. The D gene is left open where the match is weak. Size tells how often a clone was seen (once, few, many) or the class of an expanded clone, and some rows leave it out.

CDR3nt	CDR3aa	d_gene	len	abundance	v_gene	j_gene
TGTGCCAGCAGCCAGCGGAGTCAAGAGACCCAGTACTTC	CASSQRSQETQYF	.	13	.	TRBV7-3	TRBJ2-5
TGTGCCAGTACTAATCCTGGAAACACCATATATTTT	CASTNPGNTIYF	.	12	.	TRBV5-6	TRBJ1-3
TGCGCCAGCAGCTCTAGCGGGAGGGCCGTTCCCGAGACCCAGTACTTC	CASSSSGRAVPETQYF	TRBD2	16	.	TRBV5-1	TRBJ2-5
TGCGCCAGCAGCTTGGGTTGGGACAGTTCTTCATTAGCCAAAAACATTCAGTACTTC	CASSLGWDSSSLAKNIQYF	TRBD1	19	.	TRBV5-1	TRBJ2-4
TGTGCCAGCAGCCTTAGCGGGGGGACAGATACGCAGTATTTT	CASSLSGGTDTQYF	TRBD2	14	.	TRBV2	TRBJ2-3
TGTGCCAGCAGTTCCCATTTTCCCCCCCCGGGACAGCGGAGATCGGTCTATAATTCACCCCTCCACTTT	CASSSHFPPPGQRRSVYNSPLHF	TRBD1	23	.	TRBV27	TRBJ1-6
TGTGCCAGCTCACCATCATTTAGCGGGAGCGCGTATGAGCAGTTCTTC	CASSPSFSGSAYEQFF	TRBD2	16	.	TRBV18	TRBJ2-1
TGTGCCAGCCCAGGGGGCTGGGGCACCGGGGAGCTGTTTTTT	CASPGGWGTGELFF	TRBD1	14	once	TRBV6-1	TRBJ2-2
TGCGCCAGCAGGGATACGGGACAGGGGACAGATGAGCAGTTCTTC	CASRDTGQGTDEQFF	TRBD1	15	.	TRBV5-1	TRBJ2-1
TGTGCCAGCCCCCGGGGAAGGGAGCGCAACGACGAGCAGTACTTC	CASPRGRERNDEQYF	.	15	.	TRBV6-4	TRBJ2-7
TGTGCCAGCAGCCAATCCTCGAGCGGGAGAGAACGCACCGGGGAGCTGTTTTTT	CASSQSSSGRERTGELFF	TRBD2	18	once	TRBV4-2	TRBJ2-2
TGTGCCAGCAGCCGGGACAGCCAAGGGCCCCAGCATTTT	CASSRDSQGPQHF	TRBD1	13	.	TRBV7-9	TRBJ1-5
TGTGCCAGCAGCGTAGGGGGTTGGACAGGGGGGACTGAAGCTTTCTTT	CASSVGGWTGGTEAFF	TRBD1	16	.	TRBV9	TRBJ1-1
TGCGCCAGCAGCCCCGGACAGCCGAATCAGCCCCAGCATTTT	CASSPGQPNQPQHF	.	14	.	TRBV5-1	TRBJ1-5
TGCGCCAGCAGCGGGGGACTACAAGAGACCCAGTACTTC	CASSGGLQETQYF	TRBD2	13	.	TRBV5-1	TRBJ2-5
TGTGCCAGCTCGCCGGGACAGAGCTCTGGAAACACCATATATTTT	CASSPGQSSGNTIYF	TRBD1	15	.	TRBV18	TRBJ1-3
TGCGCCAGCAGCTATACTAGCGGCGGGAATAATGAGCAGTTCTTC	CASSYTSGGNNEQFF	TRBD2	15	many	TRBV5-1	TRBJ2-1